These 7 T cell receptor beta chains were all obtained from the same sample, sequenced in a study of blood T cell repertoires in COVID-19. Clones were read by immunoSEQ multiplex PCR, and TCRdb kept only the in-frame ones, dropping some. The data contain over 120,000 clones, 81% of them singletons. Sequencing was done on a sample of peripheral blood. The source of these receptors is a human donor in a cohort sampled during active COVID-19.

This chain connects TRBV6-5 to TRBJ1-5; TRBD1 matches 10 bases. Germline trimming cut 7 bases from V and 6 bases from J; bases unmatched to any gene: 6. This CDR3 has 14 amino acids. The germline V gene has CDR1 MNHEY and CDR2 SVGAGI. In nucleotides, the CDR3 is TGTGCCAGCAACCGATGGACAGGGGGTCAGCCCCAGCATTTT. Its protein product is CASNRWTGGQPQHF.

The chain combines TRBV5-1 with TRBJ1-3; D gene unclear. The germline gives CDR1 SGHRS, CDR2 YFSETQ. Trimming took off 1 base at V and 0 bases at J, with 11 bases between the two ends. The CDR3 covers 16 residues. The CDR3 is CASSLQATGSGNTIYF. The DNA for the CDR3 is TGCGCCAGCAGCTTGCAGGCTACCGGCTCTGGAAACACCATATATTTT.

The gene calls are TRBV28 and TRBJ2-7, with D maybe TRBD2 (6 bases). Germline CDR1 and CDR2: MDHEN and SYDVKM. The CDR3 is made up of 16 amino acids. V was trimmed by 5 bases and J by 2 bases, leaving 19 bases between them. The CDR3 DNA sequence: TGTGCCAGCAGTGGGGTTTGGACTACGAAGGCCTACGAGCAGTACTTC. Translation gives CASSGVWTTKAYEQYF.

The rearrangement uses TRBV6-2 or TRBV6-3 and TRBJ1-2; 7 bases are shared with TRBD1. V was clipped by 5 bases and J by 3 bases; unmatched bases: 6. Germline loops: CDR1 MNHEY, CDR2 SVGEGT. The CDR3 is 14 residues long. CDR3 protein: CASSRRGNYYGYTF. The DNA of the CDR3 is TGTGCCAGCAGTCGCAGGGGGAATTACTATGGCTACACCTTC.

CDR3 sequence (DNA): TGTGCCAGCAGCGTAGGTCAAGGGAGCTCCTACAATGAGCAGTTCTTC. Its translation: CASSVGQGSSYNEQFF. This chain joins TRBV9 and TRBJ2-1; D is perhaps TRBD2 (5 bases). The V gene lost 0 bases and the J gene lost 0 bases, with 10 bases spanning the gap. The CDR3 consists of 16 residues. Germline V gene data show CDR1 as SGDLS and CDR2 as YYNGEE.

The CDR3 coding sequence is TGTGCCAGCAGCCCGAGGGGGGGTTTGATCACTGAAGCTTTCTTT. This sequence encodes CASSPRGGLITEAFF. The rearrangement uses TRBV9 and TRBJ1-1; D perhaps matches TRBD1 (6 bases). Germline V CDR1 and CDR2: SGDLS, YYNGEE. Trimming cost V 4 bases and J 4 bases, with 17 bases left between them. This CDR3 is 15 amino acids long.

The CDR3 bases are TGCGCCAGCAGCTTGCCGGGACTTATATACGAGCAGTACTTC. Protein product: CASSLPGLIYEQYF. The chain employs TRBV5-1 and TRBJ2-7; tentative D call: TRBD2 (6 bases). Germline CDR1 and CDR2: SGHRS and YFSETQ. The V end lost 1 base, the J end lost 4 bases, and 12 bases lay between the germline ends. This CDR3 spans 14 amino acids.